Listed below are T cell receptor beta chains from one sample, sequenced in a study of T-cell memory formation after mild COVID-19. From the 5' RACE reads, TCRdb called clonotypes with MiXCR, one entry per CDR3 protein. The sample lists some 600,000 distinct CDR3 sequences; about 18% were seen once. The sample consisted of PBMCs or a T cell subset sorted from them (not recorded which). Every receptor here comes from an adult woman who had mild COVID-19 (a few samples of this study predate the infection). Cell type and time point are not known. Both conserved end residues are part of each CDR3. D genes are given only for firm matches. For some rows the clone size is stated as once, few or many, or as a class when expanded; others skip it.

CDR3 protein: CASRTFAGGSSGF
CDR3 DNA: -
J gene: TRBJ2-1
clone size: -
D gene: -
V gene: TRBV6-2/TRBV6-3

CDR3 protein: CSAPDRAHQETQYF
CDR3 DNA: TGCAGTGCGCCGGACAGGGCCCACCAAGAGACCCAGTACTTC
J gene: TRBJ2-5
clone size: few
D gene: TRBD1
V gene: TRBV20-1

CDR3 protein: CASSVDLAGGSNNEQFF
CDR3 DNA: TGTGCCAGCAGCGTAGACCTAGCGGGGGGGAGCAACAATGAGCAGTTCTTC
J gene: TRBJ2-1
clone size: -
D gene: TRBD2
V gene: TRBV9

CDR3 protein: CASSPGLAGGYGTGELFF
CDR3 DNA: TGTGCCAGTAGCCCGGGACTAGCGGGAGGGTACGGCACCGGGGAGCTGTTTTTT
J gene: TRBJ2-2
clone size: few
D gene: TRBD2
V gene: TRBV19

CDR3 protein: CAWRTGIGTEAFF
CDR3 DNA: TGTGCCTGGAGGACAGGGATTGGCACTGAAGCTTTCTTT
J gene: TRBJ1-1
clone size: few
D gene: TRBD1
V gene: TRBV30

CDR3 protein: CASSGPGQGSYEQYF
CDR3 DNA: TGTGCCAGCAGTGGACCGGGACAGGGATCCTACGAGCAGTACTTC
J gene: TRBJ2-7
clone size: few
D gene: TRBD1
V gene: TRBV6-6

CDR3 protein: CASSSRTGDYGYTF
CDR3 DNA: TGTGCCAGCAGCTCCAGAACAGGGGACTATGGCTACACCTTC
J gene: TRBJ1-2
clone size: -
D gene: TRBD1
V gene: TRBV7-3

CDR3 protein: CAVLRDDSFYEQYF
CDR3 DNA: TGTGCCGTCCTCCGAGACGACAGTTTCTACGAGCAGTACTTC
J gene: TRBJ2-7
clone size: -
D gene: -
V gene: TRBV10-3

CDR3 protein: CASSLAYSGRILNYGYTF
CDR3 DNA: TGCGCCAGCAGCTTGGCCTATTCTGGGCGGATACTGAACTATGGCTACACCTTC
J gene: TRBJ1-2
clone size: -
D gene: -
V gene: TRBV5-1

CDR3 protein: CASSRGWGGYNEQFF
CDR3 DNA: TGTGCCAGCAGTCGCGGCTGGGGTGGGTACAATGAGCAGTTCTTC
J gene: TRBJ2-1
clone size: -
D gene: -
V gene: TRBV6-1

CDR3 protein: CASSAQGLSEAFF
CDR3 DNA: TGTGCCAGCAGTGCACAGGGACTCTCTGAAGCTTTCTTT
J gene: TRBJ1-1
clone size: few
D gene: -
V gene: TRBV12-3/TRBV12-4

CDR3 protein: CAWSVLGGTEAFF
CDR3 DNA: TGTGCCTGGAGTGTACTGGGCGGCACTGAAGCTTTCTTT
J gene: TRBJ1-1
clone size: -
D gene: -
V gene: TRBV30

CDR3 protein: CASSLAPDRYMNTEAFF
CDR3 DNA: TGTGCCAGCAGTTTAGCCCCAGACAGGTATATGAACACTGAAGCTTTCTTT
J gene: TRBJ1-1
clone size: -
D gene: -
V gene: TRBV12-3/TRBV12-4

CDR3 protein: CASSPGGRDYEQYF
CDR3 DNA: TGTGCCAGCAGTCCAGGGGGGCGGGACTACGAGCAGTACTTC
J gene: TRBJ2-7
clone size: many
D gene: -
V gene: TRBV12-3/TRBV12-4

CDR3 protein: CASSSSQNRGGPNTEAFF
CDR3 DNA: TGTGCCAGCAGCTCCTCTCAGAACAGGGGAGGTCCGAACACTGAAGCTTTCTTT
J gene: TRBJ1-1
clone size: many
D gene: TRBD1
V gene: TRBV7-9

CDR3 protein: CASSSPGGANTGELFF
CDR3 DNA: TGTGCCAGCAGCTCTCCTGGGGGCGCGAACACCGGGGAGCTGTTTTTT
J gene: TRBJ2-2
clone size: -
D gene: -
V gene: TRBV27

CDR3 protein: CSVTGSSSYNEQFF
CDR3 DNA: TGCAGCGTTACCGGGTCGTCTTCCTACAATGAGCAGTTCTTC
J gene: TRBJ2-1
clone size: -
D gene: -
V gene: TRBV29-1

CDR3 protein: CASAGLPTRTYEQYF
CDR3 DNA: TGTGCCAGCGCGGGACTGCCGACCCGTACCTACGAGCAGTACTTC
J gene: TRBJ2-7
clone size: -
D gene: -
V gene: TRBV27

CDR3 protein: CASRWGPAYTEAFF
CDR3 DNA: TGTGCCAGCAGGTGGGGACCCGCGTACACTGAAGCTTTCTTT
J gene: TRBJ1-1
clone size: -
D gene: -
V gene: TRBV12-3/TRBV12-4

CDR3 protein: CASSVHDRGTATNEKLFF
CDR3 DNA: TGTGCCAGCAGCGTTCATGACAGGGGAACTGCAACTAATGAAAAACTGTTTTTT
J gene: TRBJ1-4
clone size: few
D gene: TRBD1
V gene: TRBV9

CDR3 protein: CASSEDRGSYTEAFF
CDR3 DNA: TGTGCCAGCAGTGAAGACAGGGGATCGTACACTGAAGCTTTCTTT
J gene: TRBJ1-1
clone size: -
D gene: TRBD1
V gene: TRBV25-1

CDR3 protein: CASSIGQNSGNTIYF
CDR3 DNA: TGTGCCAGCAGCATAGGACAGAACTCTGGAAACACCATATATTTT
J gene: TRBJ1-3
clone size: few
D gene: -
V gene: TRBV7-3

CDR3 protein: CASSFPGPNSPLHF
CDR3 DNA: TGTGCCAGCAGCTTCCCCGGTCCCAATTCACCCCTCCACTTT
J gene: TRBJ1-6
clone size: -
D gene: -
V gene: TRBV7-9